This TCR beta chain derives from a study of T-cell memory formation after mild COVID-19. Study information: In these data, TCR clusters were largely donor specific.

Germline V gene sequence: CDR1 SGHKS, CDR2 YYEKEE (reference sequence). There are 16 residues in the CDR3. Between the trimmed V and J ends, which lost 3 bases and 4 bases, there was a span of 18 bases. Overall study findings and caveats: Contracting clones from day 15 to 85 had balanced CD4/CD8; later expanders favoured CD4+.

This clonotype was picked up many times. Its cognate antigen is unknown. TCRdb passed the 5' RACE reads through MiXCR, listing each CDR3 protein once. The sample lists 50,000 to 75,000 distinct CDR3 sequences; over 8.5% were seen once. The V gene is TRBV5-5, the J gene TRBJ2-3; possibly TRBD2 for D (6 bases). The sequencing input was PBMCs or a T cell subset sorted from them (not recorded which). This sequence originates from a man between 18 and 35 years old who had mild COVID-19 (a few samples of this study predate the infection). Cell type and time point are not known. As DNA, the CDR3 is TGTGCCAGCAGCTGGAGGGGCCTAGCGTGGTCAGATACGCAGTATTTT. Its translation is CASSWRGLAWSDTQYF.